Listed below are T cell receptor beta chains from one sample, sequenced in a study of early T cells in non-severe SARS-CoV-2 infection. TCRdb fed the 5' RACE reads into MiXCR, producing one record per CDR3 protein. The sample has 15,000 to 20,000 distinct CDR3 sequences, approximately 5.4% seen once; the top ten hold 6.5% to 8%. Sequences were obtained from whole blood. The receptors here all came from an adult who was a healthcare worker with PCR-confirmed SARS-CoV-2 infection or an uninfected control (not recorded which). Both conserved end residues are part of each CDR3. The order of the fields is CDR3 DNA, CDR3 protein, D gene, J gene, clone size, V gene. D genes are given only for firm matches. Only some rows state a clone size, as once, few, many or a class for expanded clones.

cdr3_nt: TGTGCCAGCAGCTTAGCGCGGGGACTAGCGGGAGGGGCAGATACGCAGTATTTT
cdr3_aa: CASSLARGLAGGADTQYF
d_call: TRBD2
j_call: TRBJ2-3
clone_size: .
v_call: TRBV7-2

cdr3_nt: TGTGCCAGCAGCTTAGTCGGTCAGCCCCAGCATTTT
cdr3_aa: CASSLVGQPQHF
d_call: .
j_call: TRBJ1-5
clone_size: medium-sized
v_call: TRBV7-2

cdr3_nt: TGTGCCAGTAGCCCCGAACAGGCCGGGGGGGAGACCCAGTACTTC
cdr3_aa: CASSPEQAGGETQYF
d_call: TRBD2
j_call: TRBJ2-5
clone_size: few
v_call: TRBV19

cdr3_nt: TGTGCCAGCAGCTTGGCCTTTGGGACGGAGAACGAGCCCCAGCATTTT
cdr3_aa: CASSLAFGTENEPQHF
d_call: .
j_call: TRBJ1-5
clone_size: many
v_call: TRBV7-9

cdr3_nt: TGTGCCAGCAGCTTAGGGGGCGGCACTAATGAAAAACTGTTTTTT
cdr3_aa: CASSLGGGTNEKLFF
d_call: .
j_call: TRBJ1-4
clone_size: .
v_call: TRBV7-2

cdr3_nt: TGCAGTGCTAGCGTACAAGAGACCCAGTACTTC
cdr3_aa: CSASVQETQYF
d_call: .
j_call: TRBJ2-5
clone_size: medium-sized
v_call: TRBV20-1

cdr3_nt: TGTGCCAGCAGAACGGGAAGGACCAGCTCCTACAATGAGCAGTTCTTC
cdr3_aa: CASRTGRTSSYNEQFF
d_call: .
j_call: TRBJ2-1
clone_size: many
v_call: TRBV11-2

cdr3_nt: TGTGCCAGCAGTTACGGGCGTAAAGAGCAGTTCTTC
cdr3_aa: CASSYGRKEQFF
d_call: .
j_call: TRBJ2-1
clone_size: .
v_call: TRBV6-2/TRBV6-3

cdr3_nt: TGTGCCAGTAGTATTCACCTGAGCTCCTACGAGCAGTACTTC
cdr3_aa: CASSIHLSSYEQYF
d_call: .
j_call: TRBJ2-7
clone_size: many
v_call: TRBV19

cdr3_nt: TGTGCCAGCAGTTTTGGCCTTAACACCGGGGAGCTGTTTTTT
cdr3_aa: CASSFGLNTGELFF
d_call: .
j_call: TRBJ2-2
clone_size: many
v_call: TRBV12-3/TRBV12-4

cdr3_nt: TGCAGTGCTAGACCTAGCAACAATGAGCAGTTCTTC
cdr3_aa: CSARPSNNEQFF
d_call: .
j_call: TRBJ2-1
clone_size: many
v_call: TRBV20-1

cdr3_nt: TGTGCCAGCAGTCTTGACACTAGCAATCAGCCCCAGCATTTT
cdr3_aa: CASSLDTSNQPQHF
d_call: .
j_call: TRBJ1-5
clone_size: many
v_call: TRBV6-6

cdr3_nt: TGTGCCAGCAGCACCCTGGACAGGTACCAAGAGACCCAGTACTTC
cdr3_aa: CASSTLDRYQETQYF
d_call: TRBD1
j_call: TRBJ2-5
clone_size: few
v_call: TRBV5-6

cdr3_nt: TGTGCCACCAGCAAGGCGGGCACAGATACGCAGTATTTT
cdr3_aa: CATSKAGTDTQYF
d_call: .
j_call: TRBJ2-3
clone_size: medium-sized
v_call: TRBV15

cdr3_nt: TGCAGTGCTAGAGATCGGCCGAGAGGAGATACGCAGTATTTT
cdr3_aa: CSARDRPRGDTQYF
d_call: .
j_call: TRBJ2-3
clone_size: medium-sized
v_call: TRBV20-1

cdr3_nt: TGTGCCAGCAGCCGGACAGGGACTCGGAACACCGGGGAGCTGTTTTTT
cdr3_aa: CASSRTGTRNTGELFF
d_call: TRBD1
j_call: TRBJ2-2
clone_size: few
v_call: TRBV5-6

cdr3_nt: TGTGCCAGCAGCTGGTACGCGAGCGGGGACGAGCAGTACTTC
cdr3_aa: CASSWYASGDEQYF
d_call: TRBD2
j_call: TRBJ2-7
clone_size: many
v_call: TRBV5-6

cdr3_nt: TGTGCCAGCAGCCCCAGGAGACTCTCTGGAAACACCATATATTTT
cdr3_aa: CASSPRRLSGNTIYF
d_call: .
j_call: TRBJ1-3
clone_size: many
v_call: TRBV7-9

cdr3_nt: TGTGCCAGCAGCTTAGTACCCCAAACTACCGGTAATGAGCAGTTCTTC
cdr3_aa: CASSLVPQTTGNEQFF
d_call: .
j_call: TRBJ2-1
clone_size: medium-sized
v_call: TRBV7-2

cdr3_nt: TGCAGTGCTAGAGAGGGACTAGCCTACAATGAGCAGTTCTTC
cdr3_aa: CSAREGLAYNEQFF
d_call: TRBD2
j_call: TRBJ2-1
clone_size: medium-sized
v_call: TRBV20-1

cdr3_nt: TGCGCCAGCAGTAGATCCGGGCCTCAATCCACTAATGAAAAACTGTTTTTT
cdr3_aa: CASSRSGPQSTNEKLFF
d_call: .
j_call: TRBJ1-4
clone_size: many
v_call: TRBV10-2

cdr3_nt: TGTGCCTGGAGTCCCGGACTAGCGGGGAACAATGAGCAGTTCTTC
cdr3_aa: CAWSPGLAGNNEQFF
d_call: TRBD2
j_call: TRBJ2-1
clone_size: .
v_call: TRBV30

cdr3_nt: TGCAGTGTCCCCGGTGGCAGGGGATACGAGCAGTACTTC
cdr3_aa: CSVPGGRGYEQYF
d_call: .
j_call: TRBJ2-7
clone_size: many
v_call: TRBV20-1

cdr3_nt: TGTGCCAGCAGGAAACAGGGAAGTAACTATGGCTACACCTTC
cdr3_aa: CASRKQGSNYGYTF
d_call: .
j_call: TRBJ1-2
clone_size: .
v_call: TRBV12-3/TRBV12-4

cdr3_nt: TGTGCCAGCAGCTTTTCTAGCGGGATACTCAAGGGGCAAGAGACCCAGTACTTC
cdr3_aa: CASSFSSGILKGQETQYF
d_call: TRBD2
j_call: TRBJ2-5
clone_size: many
v_call: TRBV11-2

cdr3_nt: TGTGCCACCAGCTTATTTTCGGTAGTTGGCGGGGAGCTGTTTTTT
cdr3_aa: CATSLFSVVGGELFF
d_call: .
j_call: TRBJ2-2
clone_size: many
v_call: TRBV15

cdr3_nt: TGTGCCACCAGTCCGGGACAGAAGGCCACCGGGGAGCTGTTTTTT
cdr3_aa: CATSPGQKATGELFF
d_call: TRBD1
j_call: TRBJ2-2
clone_size: .
v_call: TRBV24-1

cdr3_nt: TGTGCCAGCTCACCACCGGAGACAGCGGAGCTGTTTTTT
cdr3_aa: CASSPPETAELFF
d_call: .
j_call: TRBJ2-2
clone_size: many
v_call: TRBV18

cdr3_nt: TGTGCCTGGATGAATCTGGCCTACGAGCAGTACTTC
cdr3_aa: CAWMNLAYEQYF
d_call: .
j_call: TRBJ2-7
clone_size: once
v_call: TRBV30

cdr3_nt: TGTGCCAGCAGTTTAATTGGGGAATTGGATGGCTACACCTTC
cdr3_aa: CASSLIGELDGYTF
d_call: .
j_call: TRBJ1-2
clone_size: many
v_call: TRBV27

cdr3_nt: TGTGCCAGCAGCGACTGGGGATATTACTCTGGGGCCAACGTCCTGACTTTC
cdr3_aa: CASSDWGYYSGANVLTF
d_call: .
j_call: TRBJ2-6
clone_size: medium-sized
v_call: TRBV11-3

cdr3_nt: TGTGCCAGCAGAGATAAGGGACAGGACTATGGCTACACCTTC
cdr3_aa: CASRDKGQDYGYTF
d_call: TRBD1
j_call: TRBJ1-2
clone_size: many
v_call: TRBV6-1

cdr3_nt: TGTGCCAGCAGCTTAAGGCCAGGGCAGGATGAGCAGTTCTTC
cdr3_aa: CASSLRPGQDEQFF
d_call: .
j_call: TRBJ2-1
clone_size: many
v_call: TRBV7-8

cdr3_nt: TGCGCCAGCAGTGACGGACCAACCTCCACAGATACGCAGTATTTT
cdr3_aa: CASSDGPTSTDTQYF
d_call: .
j_call: TRBJ2-3
clone_size: many
v_call: TRBV10-1

cdr3_nt: TGCAGTGCTAGCTTCGCAGGGGTCGAGGAGACCCAGTACTTC
cdr3_aa: CSASFAGVEETQYF
d_call: .
j_call: TRBJ2-5
clone_size: many
v_call: TRBV20-1